This T cell receptor beta chain comes out of a study of blood T cell repertoires in COVID-19. Across the whole study: COVID-19 samples from acute and convalescent phases originated in the United States, Italy and Spain. Sample material is recorded as cDNA or gDNA derived from T cells, B-cell-depleted T cells, or PBMCs.

Germline V CDR1 and CDR2: SGHRS, YFSETQ. V shed 4 bases, J shed 4 bases, and the junction held 6 bases outside the gene matches. CDR3 length: 14 amino acids. In the original processing: Amplifying reference gene primers gave estimates of nucleated cell counts. Using immunoSEQ multiplex PCR, the repertoire was profiled, and TCRdb retains in-frame clones only, with some absent. The V and J calls and clone size are taken from that table; D and trimming were inferred from the DNA. The sample comprises about 170,000 clones, roughly 84% of which are singletons, and 1% to 1.5% rests with the top ten. The receptor was isolated from a man in his sixties who had recovered from COVID-19. The gene calls are TRBV5-1 and TRBJ1-1, with 8 bases that match TRBD1. Specimen: peripheral blood. CDR3 sequence: CASSMDRAGTEAFF. As DNA, the CDR3 is TGCGCCAGCAGCATGGACAGGGCCGGCACTGAAGCTTTCTTT.